Shown below are 3 T cell receptor beta chains from a single sample sequenced in a study of memory CD4+ T cells and cytomegalovirus serostatus. Sequenced by immunoSEQ multiplex PCR; TCRdb stores in-frame clones only, minus some. The sample has some 53,000 clones, just under 80% seen once; the top ten hold roughly 0.84%. The sort gate was single viable CD3+CD4+CD8-CD45RO+ cells for memory CD4+ T cells. Sequencing was carried out using memory CD4+ T cells from blood. The origin of the receptors is an adult in good health and CMV-seronegative.

This clone was detected only a few times. The DNA for the CDR3 is TGTGCCAGGGGGACAGGGGCCTACGAGCAGTACTTC. Amino acid sequence: CARGTGAYEQYF. The V and J genes are TRBV2 and TRBJ2-7; 10 nucleotides match TRBD1. There are 12 residues in the CDR3. Germline V gene sequence: CDR1 SNHLY, CDR2 FYNNEI. The V gene end was trimmed by 9 bases and the J gene end by 2 bases; junction bases not matched to a gene: 1.

The rearrangement links TRBV29-1 to TRBJ2-7; 10 nucleotides line up with TRBD2. The trim removed 3 bases at V and 2 bases at J, leaving 7 bases unmatched. The CDR3 extends over 15 amino acids. The V gene's germline CDR1 is SQVTM and CDR2 ANQGSEA. The CDR3: CSVEAPSGGPYEQYF. Here the CDR3 DNA reads TGCAGCGTTGAGGCCCCTAGCGGGGGCCCCTACGAGCAGTACTTC.

This rearrangement joins TRBV2 to TRBJ1-4; TRBD1 is a possible D gene (5 bases). The CDR3 consists of 13 residues. V was trimmed by 7 bases and J by 8 bases, leaving 14 bases between them. Germline V CDR1 and CDR2: SNHLY, FYNNEI. The CDR3 spells CASNGGRVEKLFF. The DNA for the CDR3 is TGTGCCAGCAACGGGGGACGGGTAGAAAAACTGTTTTTT.